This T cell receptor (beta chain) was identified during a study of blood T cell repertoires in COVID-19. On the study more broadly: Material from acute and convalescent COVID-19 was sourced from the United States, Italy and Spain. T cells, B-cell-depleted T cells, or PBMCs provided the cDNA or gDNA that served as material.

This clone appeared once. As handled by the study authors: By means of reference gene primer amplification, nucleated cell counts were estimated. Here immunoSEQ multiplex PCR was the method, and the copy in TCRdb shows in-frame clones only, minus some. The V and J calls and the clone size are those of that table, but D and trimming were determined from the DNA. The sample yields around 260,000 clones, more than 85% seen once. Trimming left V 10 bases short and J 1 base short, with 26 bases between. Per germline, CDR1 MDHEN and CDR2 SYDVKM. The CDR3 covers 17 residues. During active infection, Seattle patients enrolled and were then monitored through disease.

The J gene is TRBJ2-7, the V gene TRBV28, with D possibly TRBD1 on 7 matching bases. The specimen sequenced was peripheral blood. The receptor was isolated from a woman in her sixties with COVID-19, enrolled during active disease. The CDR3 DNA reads TGTGCCACCTATCCACCTAGAGGGGGCGCGGGGTCCTACGAGCAGTACTTC. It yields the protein CATYPPRGGAGSYEQYF.